A selection of T cell receptor beta chains follows, all from one sample in a study of OX40 agonist ivuxolimab in advanced cancers. The data were produced by immunoSEQ multiplex PCR, yet TCRdb's version contains in-frame clones alone and is incomplete. The sample lists some 16,000 clones; around nine tenths were seen once. The source material was CD4+ or CD8+ T cells sorted from blood, sampled in a trial of the OX40 agonist ivuxolimab. These receptor sequences come from an adult with an advanced solid tumor such as melanoma, head and neck, liver or kidney cancer. The CDR3 runs from the conserved cysteine through the conserved F or W. The order of the fields is CDR3 protein, CDR3 DNA, clone size, J gene, D gene, V gene. The D gene is left open where the match is weak. Clone size is shown for a subset of rows, as once, few, many or a class of expanded clone.

CDR3: CASSPGLGTEAFF
DNA: TGTGCCAGCAGCCCAGGGTTGGGGACTGAAGCTTTCTTT
size: NA
J: TRBJ1-1
D: NA
V: TRBV7-8

CDR3: CSVSGLAGSGGTDTQYF
DNA: TGCAGCGTTTCGGGACTAGCGGGTTCAGGGGGCACAGATACGCAGTATTTT
size: NA
J: TRBJ2-3
D: TRBD2
V: TRBV29-1

CDR3: CASSVNRVTYEQYF
DNA: TGTGCCAGCAGCGTTAACAGGGTTACCTACGAGCAGTACTTC
size: NA
J: TRBJ2-7
D: NA
V: TRBV9

CDR3: CASSLEVLSSGNTIYF
DNA: TGCGCCAGCAGCTTGGAAGTCCTGAGCTCTGGAAACACCATATATTTT
size: NA
J: TRBJ1-3
D: NA
V: TRBV5-1

CDR3: CASRTGQASGELFF
DNA: TGTGCCAGCAGAACGGGACAGGCGAGCGGGGAGCTGTTTTTT
size: NA
J: TRBJ2-2
D: TRBD1
V: TRBV28

CDR3: CASGLDHRGAMIRSYEQYF
DNA: TGTGCTAGTGGTTTGGACCACCGGGGGGCGATGATTAGGTCCTACGAGCAGTACTTC
size: NA
J: TRBJ2-7
D: NA
V: TRBV12-5

CDR3: CASSEYIGGYTF
DNA: TGTGCCAGCAGTGAATATATAGGTGGCTACACCTTC
size: NA
J: TRBJ1-2
D: NA
V: TRBV25-1

CDR3: CASSQTGTSGRTGELFF
DNA: TGCGCCAGCAGCCAGACGGGGACTAGCGGGAGGACCGGGGAGCTGTTTTTT
size: once
J: TRBJ2-2
D: TRBD2
V: TRBV4-3

CDR3: CASSQDPGRNTEAFF
DNA: TGTGCCAGCAGCCAAGACCCGGGGAGGAACACTGAAGCTTTCTTT
size: NA
J: TRBJ1-1
D: NA
V: TRBV4-2

CDR3: CAISGSTGTYEQYF
DNA: TGTGCCATCAGTGGGTCAACCGGCACCTACGAGCAGTACTTC
size: NA
J: TRBJ2-7
D: NA
V: TRBV10-3

CDR3: CASKAGTTEAFF
DNA: TGTGCCAGCAAAGCGGGGACCACTGAAGCTTTCTTT
size: NA
J: TRBJ1-1
D: NA
V: TRBV6-1

CDR3: CASSQDRAAYEQYF
DNA: TGCGCCAGCAGCCAAGATCGCGCGGCCTACGAGCAGTACTTC
size: NA
J: TRBJ2-7
D: NA
V: TRBV4-3

CDR3: CASSLFRQNTEAFF
DNA: TGTGCCAGCAGCTTGTTTCGACAGAACACTGAAGCTTTCTTT
size: once
J: TRBJ1-1
D: NA
V: TRBV5-6

CDR3: CASSLQGLHNSPLHF
DNA: TGTGCCAGCAGCCTTCAGGGCCTCCACAATTCACCCCTCCACTTT
size: NA
J: TRBJ1-6
D: NA
V: TRBV7-2

CDR3: CAWTSLYEQYF
DNA: TGTGCCTGGACTAGCCTCTACGAGCAGTACTTC
size: NA
J: TRBJ2-7
D: NA
V: TRBV30

CDR3: CASSLVRSSTDTQYF
DNA: TGTGCCAGCAGCTTAGTGCGCAGCAGCACAGATACGCAGTATTTT
size: NA
J: TRBJ2-3
D: NA
V: TRBV7-9

CDR3: CASSLRDINEQFF
DNA: TGTGCCAGCAGCTTACGGGATATCAATGAGCAGTTCTTC
size: NA
J: TRBJ2-1
D: NA
V: TRBV7-6

CDR3: CASSMTVGYGYTF
DNA: TGTGCCAGCAGCATGACCGTGGGCTATGGCTACACCTTC
size: NA
J: TRBJ1-2
D: NA
V: TRBV2

CDR3: CASSQVYGGASYGYTF
DNA: TGCGCCAGCAGCCAAGTGTACGGGGGCGCGAGCTATGGCTACACCTTC
size: NA
J: TRBJ1-2
D: NA
V: TRBV4-3

CDR3: CAGRVAGIYEQYF
DNA: TGTGCAGGGAGAGTAGCGGGCATCTACGAGCAGTACTTC
size: NA
J: TRBJ2-7
D: TRBD2
V: TRBV2

CDR3: CASRNGQLEAGELFF
DNA: TGTGCCAGCAGAAACGGACAGCTCGAGGCCGGGGAGCTGTTTTTT
size: few
J: TRBJ2-2
D: NA
V: TRBV7-2

CDR3: CASRSTSARYEQYF
DNA: TGTGCCAGCAGGTCTACTAGCGCCCGCTACGAGCAGTACTTC
size: NA
J: TRBJ2-7
D: TRBD2
V: TRBV7-9

CDR3: CASSLTRRSDNEQFF
DNA: TGCGCCAGCAGCCTGACTCGAAGGAGTGACAATGAGCAGTTCTTC
size: NA
J: TRBJ2-1
D: NA
V: TRBV5-1

CDR3: CATSRDVAGGRSQPQHF
DNA: TGTGCCACCAGCAGAGATGTGGCGGGAGGTAGGAGTCAGCCCCAGCATTTT
size: NA
J: TRBJ1-5
D: NA
V: TRBV15

CDR3: CASSFKMIRDKADIGAQYF
DNA: TGTGCCAGCTCCTTTAAGATGATTCGGGACAAGGCCGACATAGGGGCTCAGTACTTC
size: NA
J: TRBJ2-4
D: NA
V: TRBV4-2

CDR3: CASRGTGDEKLFF
DNA: TGTGCCAGCCGTGGGACGGGCGATGAAAAACTGTTTTTT
size: NA
J: TRBJ1-4
D: NA
V: TRBV2

CDR3: CASSQGPGQLETQYF
DNA: TGCGCCAGCAGCCAAGGCCCCGGACAGTTAGAGACCCAGTACTTC
size: NA
J: TRBJ2-5
D: NA
V: TRBV4-1

CDR3: CASSPQGTGELFF
DNA: TGTGCCAGCAGTCCTCAGGGTACCGGGGAGCTGTTTTTT
size: NA
J: TRBJ2-2
D: NA
V: TRBV6-6

CDR3: CASSFVSVETQYF
DNA: TGTGCCAGCAGTTTCGTCAGCGTTGAGACCCAGTACTTC
size: NA
J: TRBJ2-5
D: NA
V: TRBV28

CDR3: CASSTRQGAIGELFF
DNA: TGTGCCAGCAGCACCCGACAGGGGGCTATCGGGGAGCTGTTTTTT
size: once
J: TRBJ2-2
D: TRBD1
V: TRBV11-2

CDR3: CASINRGALSEQFF
DNA: TGTGCCAGCATTAACAGAGGGGCGCTTAGTGAGCAGTTCTTC
size: NA
J: TRBJ2-1
D: NA
V: TRBV28

CDR3: CSASKRDTQYF
DNA: TGCAGTGCTAGCAAGAGAGATACGCAGTATTTT
size: NA
J: TRBJ2-3
D: NA
V: TRBV20-1

CDR3: CASSTGPDDEQFF
DNA: TGTGCCAGCAGCACCGGGCCCGACGATGAGCAGTTCTTC
size: NA
J: TRBJ2-1
D: NA
V: TRBV7-9

CDR3: CASSLRQYEQYF
DNA: TGTGCCAGCAGTTTACGACAGTACGAGCAGTACTTC
size: NA
J: TRBJ2-7
D: NA
V: TRBV28

CDR3: CASSLVPVSSGIISYEQYF
DNA: TGTGCCAGCAGTCTGGTCCCGGTGTCTAGCGGAATTATATCCTACGAGCAGTACTTC
size: once
J: TRBJ2-7
D: TRBD2
V: TRBV27

CDR3: CASSELQGRNYGYTF
DNA: TGCGCCAGCAGCGAGCTACAGGGCCGTAACTATGGCTACACCTTC
size: NA
J: TRBJ1-2
D: NA
V: TRBV5-1

CDR3: CATTPTGSYEQYF
DNA: TGTGCCACCACTCCGACAGGGAGCTACGAGCAGTACTTC
size: few
J: TRBJ2-7
D: TRBD1
V: TRBV6-5

CDR3: CASLGLQSPNSPLHF
DNA: TGTGCCTCCCTCGGATTACAGTCACCCAATTCACCCCTCCACTTT
size: NA
J: TRBJ1-6
D: NA
V: TRBV27

CDR3: CASSLGNWNQPQHF
DNA: TGTGCCAGCAGTCTCGGGAATTGGAATCAGCCCCAGCATTTT
size: NA
J: TRBJ1-5
D: NA
V: TRBV28

CDR3: CASSSTGTSGKSVYEQYF
DNA: TGTGCCAGCAGCTCCACCGGGACTAGCGGGAAAAGTGTCTACGAGCAGTACTTC
size: NA
J: TRBJ2-7
D: TRBD2
V: TRBV7-2

CDR3: CASSSGQGYTF
DNA: TGTGCCAGCAGCTCCGGACAGGGCTACACCTTC
size: NA
J: TRBJ1-2
D: NA
V: TRBV7-3

CDR3: CASSQGPGQGRSPLHF
DNA: TGTGCCAGCAGCCAAGGACCGGGACAGGGACGTTCACCCCTCCACTTT
size: NA
J: TRBJ1-6
D: TRBD1
V: TRBV5-4

CDR3: CASSANSGNTEAFF
DNA: TGTGCCAGCAGCGCCAACAGTGGGAACACTGAAGCTTTCTTT
size: NA
J: TRBJ1-1
D: NA
V: TRBV7-9

CDR3: CASRTGGMYNEQFF
DNA: TGTGCCAGCAGGACAGGGGGTATGTACAATGAGCAGTTCTTC
size: NA
J: TRBJ2-1
D: TRBD1
V: TRBV5-4

CDR3: CASTAESLILNTEAFF
DNA: TGTGCCAGCACCGCGGAAAGCCTTATTTTGAACACTGAAGCTTTCTTT
size: NA
J: TRBJ1-1
D: NA
V: TRBV7-2

CDR3: CASGLVLNPGVHPYNEQFF
DNA: TGTGCTAGTGGTTTGGTCCTTAATCCGGGTGTTCATCCCTACAATGAGCAGTTCTTC
size: NA
J: TRBJ2-1
D: NA
V: TRBV12-5

CDR3: CASTRRPRDTQYF
DNA: TGTGCCAGCACCAGACGCCCGAGGGATACGCAGTATTTT
size: NA
J: TRBJ2-3
D: NA
V: TRBV18